The TCR beta chain under discussion was sequenced for a study of CD8 T cells in ankylosing spondylitis (dated by TCRdb to the late 2010s). Regarding the research as a whole: T cell receptor beta repertoires were profiled in healthy donors and ankylosing spondylitis patients so that disease-linked TCR variants could be found. The full study cohort was made up of roughly 25 ankylosing spondylitis patients and some 100 healthy donors. Peripheral blood samples were taken, and synovial fluid was additionally collected from ankylosing spondylitis patients.

Including the terminal cysteine and phenylalanine, the CDR3 comprises 19 residues. Of the read, only the CDR3 DNA is kept; its 57 bases are in frame from base 1. Deletion took 0 bases off V and 5 bases off J, with a span of 28 bases between the germline ends. From a lookup of the germline V gene (reference sequence), CDR1 and CDR2 are DFQATT and SNEGSKA. The sequencer listed for this sample is Illumina HiSeq 2500. TCR beta libraries were prepared by quantitative 5'-RACE with molecular barcodes. Regarding the original processing steps: A new computational method, built on a probabilistic model of VDJ rearrangement, was used to identify disease-linked TCR variants. The public reads were quality trimmed at Q25 with fastp and then assembled into clones with MiXCR by TCRdb, keeping productive beta chains. Every entry covers one CDR3 protein and lists the most common genes and DNA from its rows. These V and J calls derive from TCRdb rather than the authors' analysis. The sample table lists 200,000 to 250,000 distinct CDR3 sequences, about a sixth of them with a count of one. Of the sample, approximately 46% falls within the top ten clones.

Broad study findings and their caveats: Some motif variants were previously reported in synovial fluid and blood of reactive arthritis patients, suggesting common disease-initiation mechanisms. A TCR beta motif made up of several highly homologous amino acid variants appeared to be characteristic of blood from ankylosing spondylitis patients. Significant enrichment of the disease-linked clones was reported in matched synovial fluid samples from ankylosing spondylitis patients. In peripheral blood, the disease-linked clones were found at relatively low frequencies and had a CD8+ phenotype.

Concerning this clonotype: No antigen is known for it. Per-base qualities were not stored, and no clone one base away is much larger.

Specimen: blood, either unsorted or a sorted T cell fraction (not recorded which). The sequence derives from a male donor with ankylosing spondylitis. The chain links TRBV20-1 with TRBJ1-1, with the D gene not confidently named. DNA sequence: TGCAGTGCTAGAGAGGTGACGCCGACGGGCCGCTGGATTTATACTGAAGCTTTCTTT. Translation gives CSAREVTPTGRWIYTEAFF.